One sample yielded the 7 T cell receptor beta chains listed below, sequenced in a study of CD8 T cells in Susac syndrome (dated by TCRdb to the late 2010s). Libraries came from the immunoSEQ multiplex PCR assay. RNA was extracted using the RNeasy kit, and roughly 0.5 to 1 ug of the RNA was reverse transcribed with random hexamers. The public reads were reprocessed in TCRdb via fastp at Q25 and MiXCR, keeping in-frame beta chains. CDR3 protein duplicates are merged, each entry listing the most common genes and DNA. This sample gives around 140,000 distinct CDR3 sequences in total; more than 85% of them show up just once. The top ten clones comprise 0.13% to 0.15% of the sample. Sequences were obtained from CD4+ T cells from PBMCs. These receptors all come from a human donor with Susac syndrome.

The CDR3 DNA reads as TGTGCCAGCAGCGGGGGGGTTCAGGGGTCCTATGGCTACACCTTC. Its translation is CASSGGVQGSYGYTF. The chain has TRBV5-6 and TRBJ1-2; a possible D gene is TRBD1 (6 bases). From germline, CDR1 is SGHDT and CDR2 YYEEEE. Deletions cut 4 bases from V and 4 bases from J, with 17 bases between. The CDR3 is 15 amino acids.

The chain employs TRBV29-1 and TRBJ2-1, with TRBD1 as a possible D gene (5 bases). CDR3 length: 13 residues. V was cut by 6 bases and J by 0 bases, with 9 bases left in between. Germline CDR1 and CDR2: SQVTM and ANQGSEA. DNA for the CDR3: TGCAGCGTCTTGACAGCCTCCTACAATGAGCAGTTCTTC. It translates to CSVLTASYNEQFF.

The chain couples TRBV18 to TRBJ2-4; perhaps TRBD2 as D (6 bases). The V end lost 4 bases, the J end lost 1 base, and 11 bases lay between the germline ends. The germline V gene encodes CDR1 KGHSH and CDR2 LQKENI. The CDR3 consists of 15 residues. The CDR3 sequence: CASSRGTSAKNIQYF. The CDR3, as DNA: TGTGCCAGCTCACGCGGGACGTCGGCCAAAAACATTCAGTACTTC.

The chain is built from TRBV20-1 and TRBJ2-1, with D unclear. Trimming shortened V by 3 bases and J by 0 bases, and 9 bases separated the two germline ends. The CDR3 loop spans 14 amino acids. Germline V gene lookup returns CDR1 DFQATT and CDR2 SNEGSKA (reference sequence). CDR3 in amino acids: CSASPAGSYNEQFF. Here the CDR3 DNA reads TGCAGTGCTAGCCCGGCAGGCTCCTACAATGAGCAGTTCTTC.

The chain employs TRBV4-1 and TRBJ2-5, with TRBD2 matching 14 bases. V dropped 0 bases and J dropped 1; count of bases not matched to a gene: 10. Germline CDR1 MGHRA, CDR2 YSYEKL. This CDR3 has 20 residues. The CDR3 here is CASSQEYGTSGGNLQETQYF. The CDR3 DNA follows: TGCGCCAGCAGCCAAGAATACGGGACTAGCGGGGGAAACCTCCAAGAGACCCAGTACTTC.

The chain couples TRBV28 to TRBJ1-6; weak D call: TRBD1 (5 bases). This CDR3 comprises 15 residues. The germline V and J ends were trimmed by 6 bases and 6 bases, with 15 bases remaining between them. Germline V lookup: CDR1 MDHEN, CDR2 SYDVKM. The CDR3 DNA reads as TGTGCCAGCAGCTTTTCAGGGAGAGGTAATTCACCCCTCCACTTT. Protein product: CASSFSGRGNSPLHF.

The chain carries TRBV6-5 and TRBJ1-3, with D unresolved. This CDR3 has 15 amino acids. Germline CDR1 and CDR2: MNHEY and SVGAGI. The ends were cut back, 6 bases at V and 0 bases at J, with 12 bases in the middle. The CDR3, as DNA: TGTGCCAGCAGCCCTGGCATCCGCTCTGGAAACACCATATATTTT. This encodes CASSPGIRSGNTIYF.